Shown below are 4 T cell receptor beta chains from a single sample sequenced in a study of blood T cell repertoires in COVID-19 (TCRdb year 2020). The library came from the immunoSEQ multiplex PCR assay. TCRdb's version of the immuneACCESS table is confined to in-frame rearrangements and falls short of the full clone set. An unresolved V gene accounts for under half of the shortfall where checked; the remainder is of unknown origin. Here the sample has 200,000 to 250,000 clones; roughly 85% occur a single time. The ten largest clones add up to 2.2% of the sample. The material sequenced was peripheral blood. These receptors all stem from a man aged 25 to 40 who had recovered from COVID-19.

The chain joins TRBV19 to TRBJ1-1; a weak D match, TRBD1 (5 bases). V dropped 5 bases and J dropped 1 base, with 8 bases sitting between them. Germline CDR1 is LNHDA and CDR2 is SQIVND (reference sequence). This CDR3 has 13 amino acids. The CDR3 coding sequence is TGTGCCAGTAGTGGACACCCGAACACTGAAGCTTTCTTT. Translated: CASSGHPNTEAFF.

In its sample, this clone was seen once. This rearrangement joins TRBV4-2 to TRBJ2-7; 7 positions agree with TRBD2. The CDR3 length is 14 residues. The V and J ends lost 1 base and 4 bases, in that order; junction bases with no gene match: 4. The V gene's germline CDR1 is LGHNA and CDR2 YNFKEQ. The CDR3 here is CASSQGLAVYEQYF. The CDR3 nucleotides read TGTGCCAGCAGCCAAGGGCTAGCGGTATACGAGCAGTACTTC.

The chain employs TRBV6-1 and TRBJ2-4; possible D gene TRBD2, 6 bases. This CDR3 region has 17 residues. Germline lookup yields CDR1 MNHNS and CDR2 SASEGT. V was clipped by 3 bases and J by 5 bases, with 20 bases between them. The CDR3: CASSDHPGSSFQNIQYF. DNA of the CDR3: TGTGCCAGCAGTGATCACCCCGGGAGTAGTTTTCAAAACATTCAGTACTTC.

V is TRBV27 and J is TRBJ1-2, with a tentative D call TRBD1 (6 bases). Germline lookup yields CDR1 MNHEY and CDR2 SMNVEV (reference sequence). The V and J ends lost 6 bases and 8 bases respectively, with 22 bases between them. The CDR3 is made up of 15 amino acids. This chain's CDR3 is CASSPSPQGTGGYTF. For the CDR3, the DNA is TGTGCCAGCAGCCCATCGCCACAGGGCACGGGGGGCTACACCTTC.